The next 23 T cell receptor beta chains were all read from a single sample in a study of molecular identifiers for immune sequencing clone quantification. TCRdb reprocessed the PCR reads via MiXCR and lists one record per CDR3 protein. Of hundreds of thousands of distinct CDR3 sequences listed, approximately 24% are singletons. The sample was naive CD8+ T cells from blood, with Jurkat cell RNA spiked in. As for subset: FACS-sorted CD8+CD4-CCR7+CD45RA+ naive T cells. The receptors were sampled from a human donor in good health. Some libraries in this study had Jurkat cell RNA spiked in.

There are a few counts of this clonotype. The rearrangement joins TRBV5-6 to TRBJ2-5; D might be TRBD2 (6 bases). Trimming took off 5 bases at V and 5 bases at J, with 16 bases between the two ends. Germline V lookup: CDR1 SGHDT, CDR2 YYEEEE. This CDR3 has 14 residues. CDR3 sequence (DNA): TGTGCCAGCAGTGTTGCAGGGACTGAGGAGACCCAGTACTTC. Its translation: CASSVAGTEETQYF.

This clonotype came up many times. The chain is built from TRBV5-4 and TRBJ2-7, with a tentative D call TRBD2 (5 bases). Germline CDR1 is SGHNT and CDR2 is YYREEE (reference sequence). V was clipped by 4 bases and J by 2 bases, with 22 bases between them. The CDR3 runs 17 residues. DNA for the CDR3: TGTGCCAGCAGCCTCCAACCCCGGGGTCTACAGCCCTACGAGCAGTACTTC. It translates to CASSLQPRGLQPYEQYF.

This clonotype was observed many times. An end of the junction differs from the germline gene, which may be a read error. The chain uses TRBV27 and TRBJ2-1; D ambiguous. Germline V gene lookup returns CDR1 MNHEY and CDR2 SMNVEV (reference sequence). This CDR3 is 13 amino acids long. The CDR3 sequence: CASSLSSYNEQFF. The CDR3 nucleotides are TGTGCCAGCAGTCTATCCTCCTACAATGAGCAGTTCTTC.

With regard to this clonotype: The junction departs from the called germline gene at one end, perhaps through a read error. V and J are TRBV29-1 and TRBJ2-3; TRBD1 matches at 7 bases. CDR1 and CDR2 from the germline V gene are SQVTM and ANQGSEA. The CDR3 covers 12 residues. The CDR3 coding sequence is TGCTGCGTTCCCCCGGGGACAGATACGCAGTACTTT. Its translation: CCVPPGTDTQYF.

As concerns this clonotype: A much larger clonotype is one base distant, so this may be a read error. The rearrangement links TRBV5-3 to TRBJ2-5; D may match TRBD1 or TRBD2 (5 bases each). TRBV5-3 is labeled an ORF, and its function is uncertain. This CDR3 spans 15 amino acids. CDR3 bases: TGTGCCAGCAGCTTGGGGGATAACCCCCTGGGGACCCAGTACTTC. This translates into CASSLGDNPLGTQYF.

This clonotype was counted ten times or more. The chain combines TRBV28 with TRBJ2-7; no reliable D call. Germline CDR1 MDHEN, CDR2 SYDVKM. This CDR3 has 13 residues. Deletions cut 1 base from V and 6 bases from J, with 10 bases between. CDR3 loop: CASSLYGSLEQYF. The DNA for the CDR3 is TGTGCCAGCAGTTTATACGGCTCTCTCGAGCAGTACTTC.

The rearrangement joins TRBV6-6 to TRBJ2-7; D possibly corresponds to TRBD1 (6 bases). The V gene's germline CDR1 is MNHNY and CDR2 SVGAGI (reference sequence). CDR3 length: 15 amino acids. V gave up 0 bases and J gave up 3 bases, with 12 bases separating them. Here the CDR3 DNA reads TGTGCCAGCAGTTACTCGACAGGCCTCCTCTACGAGCAGTACTTC. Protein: CASSYSTGLLYEQYF.

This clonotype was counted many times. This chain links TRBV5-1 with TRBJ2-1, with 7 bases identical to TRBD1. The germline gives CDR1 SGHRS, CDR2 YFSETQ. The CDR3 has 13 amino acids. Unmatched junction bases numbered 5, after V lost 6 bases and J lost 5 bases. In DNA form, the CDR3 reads TGCGCCAGCAACCGGGACAGCCACAATGAGCAGTTCTTC. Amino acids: CASNRDSHNEQFF.

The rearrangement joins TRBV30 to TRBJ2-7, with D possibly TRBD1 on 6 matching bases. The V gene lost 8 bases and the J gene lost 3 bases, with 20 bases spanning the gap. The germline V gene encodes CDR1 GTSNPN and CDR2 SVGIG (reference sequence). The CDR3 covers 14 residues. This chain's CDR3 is CATGHPRDNYEQYF. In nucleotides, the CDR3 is TGTGCCACGGGACACCCAAGGGACAACTACGAGCAGTACTTC.

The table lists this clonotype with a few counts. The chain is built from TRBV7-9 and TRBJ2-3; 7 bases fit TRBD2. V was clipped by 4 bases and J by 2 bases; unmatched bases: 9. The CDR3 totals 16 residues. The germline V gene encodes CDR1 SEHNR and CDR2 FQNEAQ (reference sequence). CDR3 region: CASSSTSASLTDTQYF. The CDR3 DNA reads TGTGCCAGCAGCTCAACTAGCGCCTCTCTCACAGATACGCAGTATTTT. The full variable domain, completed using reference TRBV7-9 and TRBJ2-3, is DTGVSQNPRHKITKRGQNVTFRCDPISEHNRLYWYRQTLGQGPEFLTYFQNEAQLEKSRLLSDRFSAERPKGSFSTLEIQRTEQGDSAMYLCASSSTSASLTDTQYFGPGTRLTVL.

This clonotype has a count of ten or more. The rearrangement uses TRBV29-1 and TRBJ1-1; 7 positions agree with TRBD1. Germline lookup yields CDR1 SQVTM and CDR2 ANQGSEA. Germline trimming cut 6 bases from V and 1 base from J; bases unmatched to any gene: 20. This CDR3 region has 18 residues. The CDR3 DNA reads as TGCAGCGTCCGCTCCAGCCGGGATCTGGGACAGAAGAACACTGAAGCTTTCTTT. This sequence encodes CSVRSSRDLGQKNTEAFF.

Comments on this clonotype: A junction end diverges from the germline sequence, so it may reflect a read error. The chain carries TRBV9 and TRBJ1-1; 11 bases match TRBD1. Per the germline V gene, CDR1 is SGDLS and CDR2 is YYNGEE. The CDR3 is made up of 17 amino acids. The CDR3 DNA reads TGTGCCAGCAGCGTAGCCGGACAGGGGGCGCTGAACACTGAAGCTTCCTTT. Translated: CASSVAGQGALNTEASF.

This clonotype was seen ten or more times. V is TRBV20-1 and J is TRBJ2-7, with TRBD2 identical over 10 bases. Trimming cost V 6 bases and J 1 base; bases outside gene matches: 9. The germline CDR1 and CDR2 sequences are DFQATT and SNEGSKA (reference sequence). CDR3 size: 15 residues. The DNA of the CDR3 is TGCAGTGCCAGGAGCACTAGCGGGACGTCCTACGAGCAGTACTTC. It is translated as CSARSTSGTSYEQYF.

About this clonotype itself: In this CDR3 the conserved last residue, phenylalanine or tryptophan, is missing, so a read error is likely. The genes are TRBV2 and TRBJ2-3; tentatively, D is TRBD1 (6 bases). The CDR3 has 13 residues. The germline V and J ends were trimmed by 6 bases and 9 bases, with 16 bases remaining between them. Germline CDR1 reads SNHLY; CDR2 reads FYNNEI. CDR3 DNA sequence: TGTGCCAGCAGAGAGACAGGTCTACACACGCAGTATTCT. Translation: CASRETGLHTQYS.

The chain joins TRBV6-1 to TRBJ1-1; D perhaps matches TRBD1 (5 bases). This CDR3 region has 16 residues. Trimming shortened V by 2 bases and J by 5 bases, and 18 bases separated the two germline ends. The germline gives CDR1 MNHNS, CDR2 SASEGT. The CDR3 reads CASSERARGSRTEAFF. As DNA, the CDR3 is TGTGCCAGCAGTGAAAGGGCTCGGGGGAGTCGAACTGAAGCTTTCTTT.

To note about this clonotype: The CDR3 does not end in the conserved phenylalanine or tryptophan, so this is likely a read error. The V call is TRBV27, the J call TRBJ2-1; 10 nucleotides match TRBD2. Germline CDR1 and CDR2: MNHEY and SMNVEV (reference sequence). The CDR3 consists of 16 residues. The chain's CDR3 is CASSLTSGATYNDQFN. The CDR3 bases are TGTGCCAGCAGTTTAACTAGCGGGGCCACCTACAATGACCAGTTCAAC.

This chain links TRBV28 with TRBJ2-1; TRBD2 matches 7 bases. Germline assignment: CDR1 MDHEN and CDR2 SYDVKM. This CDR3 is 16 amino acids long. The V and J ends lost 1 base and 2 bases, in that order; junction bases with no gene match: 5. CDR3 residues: CASSLYTSEPYNEQFF. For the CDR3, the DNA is TGTGCCAGCAGTTTATACACTAGCGAGCCCTACAATGAGCAGTTCTTC.

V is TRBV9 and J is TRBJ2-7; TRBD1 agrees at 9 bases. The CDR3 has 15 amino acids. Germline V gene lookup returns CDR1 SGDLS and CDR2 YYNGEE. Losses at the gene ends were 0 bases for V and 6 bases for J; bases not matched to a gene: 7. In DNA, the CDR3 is TGTGCCAGCAGCGTAGACGAGACAGGGGGTTTCGAGCAGTACTTC. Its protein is CASSVDETGGFEQYF.

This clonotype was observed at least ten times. CDR3 protein: CSARVGTTYEQYF. The DNA of the CDR3 is TGCAGTGCTAGAGTAGGAACTACCTACGAGCAGTACTTC. This chain connects TRBV20-1 to TRBJ2-7; D unclear. The V gene's germline CDR1 is DFQATT and CDR2 SNEGSKA (reference sequence). This CDR3 comprises 13 residues. Trimming pared 1 base from V and 2 bases from J, leaving 9 bases between.

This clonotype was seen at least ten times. CDR3 loop: CASSLRQVSYEQYF. CDR3 DNA sequence: TGCGCCAGCAGCTTAAGACAGGTATCCTACGAGCAGTACTTC. The J gene is TRBJ2-7, the V gene TRBV5-1, with D possibly TRBD1 on 6 matching bases. The CDR3 covers 14 residues. The V gene's germline CDR1 is SGHRS and CDR2 YFSETQ. The germline V and J ends were trimmed by 2 bases and 1 base, with 10 bases remaining between them.

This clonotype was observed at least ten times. For the CDR3, the DNA is TGTGCCAGCAGTGAAGTGCAGGCGTACGAGCAGTACTTC. Residues: CASSEVQAYEQYF. J is TRBJ2-7 and V is TRBV2; D unclear. CDR1 is SNHLY and CDR2 is FYNNEI in the germline V gene. This CDR3 comprises 13 residues. V gave up 1 base and J gave up 4 bases, with 8 bases separating them.

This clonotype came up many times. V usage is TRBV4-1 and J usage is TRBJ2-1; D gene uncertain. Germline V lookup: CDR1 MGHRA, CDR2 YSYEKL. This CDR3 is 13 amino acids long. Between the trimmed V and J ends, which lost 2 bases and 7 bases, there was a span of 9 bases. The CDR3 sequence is CASSQNVGNEQFF. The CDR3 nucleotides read TGCGCCAGCAGCCAAAATGTGGGGAATGAGCAGTTCTTC.

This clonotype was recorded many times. The CDR3 bases are TGTGCCAGCAGCTCCACTGGAACTGAAGCTTTCTTT. Amino acid sequence: CASSSTGTEAFF. The chain joins TRBV7-2 to TRBJ1-1; D not certain. Germline V gene sequence: CDR1 SGHTA, CDR2 FQGNSA. The V and J ends lost 4 bases and 5 bases respectively, with 8 bases between them. The CDR3 extends over 12 amino acids.